This passage covers 6 T cell receptor beta chains from one sample sequenced in a study of CD8 T cells in Susac syndrome. RNA amounts of roughly 0.5 to 1 ug underwent reverse transcription with random hexamers. TCRdb itself ran the immunoSEQ multiplex PCR reads through MiXCR, one entry per CDR3 protein. The profile shows about 190,000 distinct CDR3 sequences, approximately 95% of them singletons. Input material: CD8+ T cells from PBMCs. Receptors originate from a human donor with Susac syndrome.

The CDR3 region has the DNA TGCAGTGCTAGATCGGGCCAGGCACTTAATCAGCCCCAGCATTTT. It specifies CSARSGQALNQPQHF. The V call is TRBV20-1, the J call TRBJ1-5; D not certain. This CDR3 has 15 amino acids. V was shortened by 2 bases and J by 4 bases, with 15 bases between the two germline ends. Germline V CDR1 and CDR2: DFQATT, SNEGSKA (reference sequence).

The CDR3 sequence: CASRPTGTATDTQYF. The CDR3 DNA reads TGTGCCAGCAGACCAACCGGGACAGCCACAGATACGCAGTATTTT. The V gene is TRBV9, the J gene TRBJ2-3; 7 bases line up with TRBD1. Germline trimming cut 5 bases from V and 2 bases from J; bases unmatched to any gene: 8. The germline V gene has CDR1 SGDLS and CDR2 YYNGEE. The CDR3 length is 15 residues. The full variable domain, in which reference TRBV9 and TRBJ2-3 provide the parts outside the CDR3, is DSGVTQTPKHLITATGQRVTLRCSPRSGDLSVYWYQQSLDQGLQFLIQYYNGEERAKGNILERFSAQQFPDLHSELNLSSLELGDSALYFCASRPTGTATDTQYFGPGTRLTVL.

The chain uses TRBV19 and TRBJ1-1; D remains ambiguous. This CDR3 comprises 14 residues. Trimming shortened V by 3 bases and J by 3 bases, and 11 bases separated the two germline ends. Germline CDR1 reads LNHDA; CDR2 reads SQIVND (reference sequence). CDR3 amino acids: CASSIEGLYTEAFF. DNA of the CDR3: TGTGCCAGTAGTATCGAGGGATTATACACTGAAGCTTTCTTT.

The rearrangement links TRBV7-8 to TRBJ1-4; TRBD1 aligns across 8 bases. Germline trimming cut 4 bases from V and 5 bases from J; bases unmatched to any gene: 3. This CDR3 is built from 14 residues. Germline V lookup: CDR1 SGHVS, CDR2 FQNEAQ. The CDR3 DNA follows: TGTGCCAGCAGCTCAACAGGGGGGAATGAAAAACTGTTTTTT. Translating gives CASSSTGGNEKLFF.

The chain recombines TRBV27 with TRBJ2-1, with 7 bases lining up with TRBD2. CDR1 is MNHEY, CDR2 SMNVEV, per germline (reference sequence). V lost 6 bases to trimming and J lost 3 bases; unmatched junction nucleotides: 17. The CDR3 covers 18 residues. The CDR3 is CASRGNIFSSGLYNEQFF. CDR3 in DNA: TGTGCCAGCAGGGGCAATATTTTCTCTAGCGGCCTCTACAATGAGCAGTTCTTC.

This chain joins TRBV25-1 and TRBJ1-3; a possible D gene is TRBD1 (5 bases). The germline gives CDR1 MGHDK, CDR2 SYGVNS. CDR3 length equals 15 residues. Trimming removed 2 bases at V and 2 bases at J, with 10 bases between. DNA for the CDR3: TGTGCCAGCAGTGAAAGGGGTAGAGCTGGAAACACCATATATTTT. Translation: CASSERGRAGNTIYF.